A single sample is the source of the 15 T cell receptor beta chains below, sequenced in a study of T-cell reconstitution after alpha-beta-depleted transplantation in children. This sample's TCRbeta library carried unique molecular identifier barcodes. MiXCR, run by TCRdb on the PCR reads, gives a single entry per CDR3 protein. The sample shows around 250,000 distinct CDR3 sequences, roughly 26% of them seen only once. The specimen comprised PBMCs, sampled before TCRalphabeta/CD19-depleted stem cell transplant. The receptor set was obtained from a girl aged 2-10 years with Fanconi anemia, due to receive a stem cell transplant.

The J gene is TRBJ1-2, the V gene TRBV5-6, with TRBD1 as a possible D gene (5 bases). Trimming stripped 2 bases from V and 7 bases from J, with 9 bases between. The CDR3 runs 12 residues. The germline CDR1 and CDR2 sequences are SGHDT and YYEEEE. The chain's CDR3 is CASSFAGLGYTF. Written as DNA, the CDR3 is TGTGCCAGCAGCTTCGCGGGGCTTGGCTACACCTTC.

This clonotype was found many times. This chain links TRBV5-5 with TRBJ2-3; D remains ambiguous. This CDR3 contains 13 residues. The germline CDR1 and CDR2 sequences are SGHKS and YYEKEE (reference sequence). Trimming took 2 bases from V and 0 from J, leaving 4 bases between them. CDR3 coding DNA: TGTGCCAGCAGCTTAGTGAGCACAGATACGCAGTATTTT. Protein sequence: CASSLVSTDTQYF.

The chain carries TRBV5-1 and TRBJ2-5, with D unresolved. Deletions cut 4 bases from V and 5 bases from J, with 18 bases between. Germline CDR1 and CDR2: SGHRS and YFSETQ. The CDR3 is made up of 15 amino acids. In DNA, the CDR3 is TGCGCCAGCAGCCGCCTGACATTCCCAGATGAGACCCAGTACTTC. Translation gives CASSRLTFPDETQYF.

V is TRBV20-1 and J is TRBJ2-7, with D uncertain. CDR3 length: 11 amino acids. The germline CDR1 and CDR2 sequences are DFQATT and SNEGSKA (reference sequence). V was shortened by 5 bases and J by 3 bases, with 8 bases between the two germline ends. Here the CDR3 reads CSARLIYEQYF. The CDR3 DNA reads TGCAGTGCTCGGCTAATCTACGAGCAGTACTTC.

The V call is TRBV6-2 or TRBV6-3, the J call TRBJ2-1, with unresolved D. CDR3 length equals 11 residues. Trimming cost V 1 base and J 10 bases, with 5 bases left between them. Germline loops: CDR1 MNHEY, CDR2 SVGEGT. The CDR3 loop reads CASSYWVEQFF. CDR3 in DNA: TGTGCCAGCAGTTACTGGGTAGAGCAGTTCTTC.

The CDR3 region is CASRSLAATTYEQYF. The CDR3 region has the DNA TGTGCCAGCAGGAGCCTAGCGGCTACGACCTACGAGCAGTACTTC. The chain has TRBV12-3 or TRBV12-4 and TRBJ2-7; 7 bases line up with TRBD2. CDR3 size: 15 residues. Trimming at V came to 6 bases and at J to 2 bases, leaving 10 bases not matched to a gene.

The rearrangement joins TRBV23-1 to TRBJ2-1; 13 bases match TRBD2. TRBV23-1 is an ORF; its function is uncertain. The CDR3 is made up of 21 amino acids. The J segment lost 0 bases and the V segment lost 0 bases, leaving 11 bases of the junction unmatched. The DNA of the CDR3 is TGCGCCAGCAGTCAATCGAACTGGACTAGCGGGGGCCATAGCTCCTACAATGAGCAGTTCTTC. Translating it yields CASSQSNWTSGGHSSYNEQFF.

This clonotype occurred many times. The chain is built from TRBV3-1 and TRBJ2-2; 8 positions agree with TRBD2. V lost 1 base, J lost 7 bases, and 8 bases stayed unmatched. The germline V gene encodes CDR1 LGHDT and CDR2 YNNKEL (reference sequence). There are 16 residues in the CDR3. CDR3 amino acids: CASSQVRGGRNGELFF. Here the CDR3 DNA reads TGTGCCAGCAGCCAAGTACGGGGGGGCCGAAACGGGGAGCTGTTTTTT. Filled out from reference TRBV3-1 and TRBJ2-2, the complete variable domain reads DTAVSQTPKYLVTQMGNDKSIKCEQNLGHDTMYWYKQDSKKFLKIMFSYNNKELIINETVPNRFSPKSPDKAHLNLHINSLELGDSAVYFCASSQVRGGRNGELFFGEGSRLTVL.

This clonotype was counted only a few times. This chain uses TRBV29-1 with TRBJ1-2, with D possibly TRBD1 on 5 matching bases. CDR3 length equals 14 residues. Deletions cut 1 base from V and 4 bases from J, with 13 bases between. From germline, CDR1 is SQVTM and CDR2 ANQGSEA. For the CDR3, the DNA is TGCAGCGTTGAAGTTAGGGGCGCGAGCTATGGCTACACCTTC. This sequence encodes CSVEVRGASYGYTF.

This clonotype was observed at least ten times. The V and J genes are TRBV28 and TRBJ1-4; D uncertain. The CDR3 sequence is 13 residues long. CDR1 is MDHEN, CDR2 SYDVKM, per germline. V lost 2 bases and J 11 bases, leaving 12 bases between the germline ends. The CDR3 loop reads CASSLKGRLKLFF. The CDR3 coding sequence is TGTGCCAGCAGTTTAAAGGGCCGTCTTAAACTGTTTTTT.

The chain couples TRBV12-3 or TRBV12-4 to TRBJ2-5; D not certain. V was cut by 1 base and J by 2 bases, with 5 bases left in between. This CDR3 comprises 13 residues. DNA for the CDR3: TGTGCCAGCAGTTTAGTCCCTCAAGAGACCCAGTACTTC. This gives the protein CASSLVPQETQYF.

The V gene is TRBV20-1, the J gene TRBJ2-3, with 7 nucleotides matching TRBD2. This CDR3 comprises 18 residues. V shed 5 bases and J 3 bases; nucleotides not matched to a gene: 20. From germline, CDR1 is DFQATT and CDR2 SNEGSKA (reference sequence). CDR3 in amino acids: CSAGGRTRGPKVTDTQYF. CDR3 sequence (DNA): TGCAGTGCTGGGGGACGGACTAGAGGCCCCAAGGTAACAGATACGCAGTATTTT.

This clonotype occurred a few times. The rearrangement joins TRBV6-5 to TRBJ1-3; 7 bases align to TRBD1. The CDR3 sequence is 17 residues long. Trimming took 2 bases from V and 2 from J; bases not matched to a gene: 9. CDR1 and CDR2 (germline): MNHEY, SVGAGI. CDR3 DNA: TGTGCCAGCAGTTACACCGCGGGACAGCTCACTGGAAACACCATATATTTT. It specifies CASSYTAGQLTGNTIYF.

In DNA, the CDR3 is TGTGCCAGCAGCCCCGGGTTAAGCTCCTACAATGAGCAGTTCTTC. This codes for CASSPGLSSYNEQFF. This chain joins TRBV9 and TRBJ2-1; the D is unclear. CDR3 length: 15 residues. CDR1 and CDR2 from the germline V gene are SGDLS and YYNGEE. The ends were cut back, 4 bases at V and 0 bases at J, with 11 bases in the middle.

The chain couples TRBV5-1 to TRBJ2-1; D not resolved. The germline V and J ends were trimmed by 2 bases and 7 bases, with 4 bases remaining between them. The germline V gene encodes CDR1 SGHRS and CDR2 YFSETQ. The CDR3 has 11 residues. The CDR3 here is CASSFRNEQFF. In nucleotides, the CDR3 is TGCGCCAGCAGCTTTCGGAATGAGCAGTTCTTC.